This record looks at one T cell receptor beta chain sequence and its context. Antigen: not known. Between the trimmed V and J ends, which lost 2 bases and 10 bases, there was a span of 8 bases. This CDR3 region has 11 residues. In germline, CDR1 is MRHNA, CDR2 SNTAGT. The record originates from a study of shared clonotypes between healthy human individuals. Generated by immunoSEQ multiplex PCR, the TCRdb table keeps only in-frame clones and is missing some. The sample records 2 million to 3 million clones, over 85% being singletons. The study, taken as a whole, reports: Larger estimated richness was generally seen in naive subsets than in memory subsets.

The chain employs TRBV6-4 and TRBJ1-2; no definite D call. The receptor comes from a man between 18 and 29 years old in good health. Some clones in this sample may be carry-over from other donors' samples. The sample comprised naive CD4+ T cells from PBMCs. Sample subset: CD45RA+ positively selected. DNA for the CDR3: TGTGCCAGCAGTGACGGGATTGACTACACCTTC. Protein: CASSDGIDYTF.